Below, 22 T cell receptor beta chains from the same sample are listed, as sequenced in a study of post-analysis software for immune sequencing data (dated by TCRdb to the mid-2010s). Study-level results and caveats: Significantly higher frequencies in patients than in controls were found for five TRBV segments, including TRBV5-6, TRBV5-1 and TRBV20-1.

These receptors have no known antigen. Libraries came from PCR. Sequencing was carried out with an Illumina HiSeq 2500. To reduce PCR and sequencing biases, unique molecular identifiers were built into the TCR beta cDNA libraries. Starting from the raw public reads, TCRdb applied fastp trimming at Q25, assembled clones with MiXCR and retained in-frame beta chains. CDR3 protein duplicates are merged, each entry listing the most common genes and DNA. Counted in this sample were 550,000 to 700,000 distinct CDR3 sequences; 44% of them appeared once. The ten largest make up under 2% of the sample. What was sequenced was blood. The receptors derive from a girl aged 5-17 years with multiple sclerosis.

J is TRBJ2-1 and V is TRBV20-1; TRBD2 is a possible D gene (6 bases). CDR1 DFQATT and CDR2 SNEGSKA come from the germline V gene (reference sequence). This CDR3 is 15 amino acids long. Trimming cost V 6 bases and J 0 bases, with 15 bases left between them. CDR3 bases: TGCAGTGCCCAGGGACTGCCGAGCTCCTACAATGAGCAGTTCTTC. This translates into CSAQGLPSSYNEQFF.

This chain links TRBV29-1 with TRBJ1-2; TRBD1 matches at 8 bases. The CDR3 sequence is 13 residues long. CDR1 SQVTM and CDR2 ANQGSEA come from the germline V gene. Trimming removed 6 bases from V and 8 bases from J; junction bases left unmatched: 11. In DNA, the CDR3 is TGCAGCGTCGCGAGACAGGGGACGGGAGGCTACACCTTC. As protein: CSVARQGTGGYTF.

This clonotype was seen only once. V is TRBV7-2 and J is TRBJ1-6, with 10 bases that match TRBD1. The trim removed 2 bases at V and 10 bases at J, leaving 5 bases unmatched. Looked up from germline, CDR1 is SGHTA and CDR2 is FQGNSA. This CDR3 region has 15 residues. The CDR3, as DNA: TGTGCCAGCAGCTTACGGACAGGGGGGGGATCACCCCTCCACTTT. Translated, it gives CASSLRTGGGSPLHF.

This clonotype was found a few times. V gene TRBV12-3 or TRBV12-4 combines with J gene TRBJ2-1, with 8 bases that match TRBD2. Unmatched junction bases numbered 6, after V lost 8 bases and J lost 3 bases. The CDR3 totals 14 residues. The CDR3 reads CASSQLAVYNEQFF. In nucleotides, the CDR3 is TGTGCCAGCTCCCAACTAGCGGTCTACAATGAGCAGTTCTTC.

The V gene is TRBV5-1, the J gene TRBJ2-1; 11 nucleotides line up with TRBD2. The CDR3 sequence is 17 residues long. Looked up from germline, CDR1 is SGHRS and CDR2 is YFSETQ. The junction had 9 bases not matched to a gene; V was cut back by 4 bases and J by 3 bases. In nucleotides, the CDR3 is TGCGCCAGCAGCATTTTAGCGGGGGGGGAATTCTACAATGAGCAGTTCTTC. Translated: CASSILAGGEFYNEQFF.

This clonotype was counted a single time. This chain links TRBV5-1 with TRBJ2-2; D is uncertain. The CDR3 is 15 amino acids. Germline CDR1 is SGHRS and CDR2 is YFSETQ. Trimming cost V 1 base and J 1 base, with 8 bases left between them. DNA for the CDR3: TGCGCCAGCAGCTTGCCTAGAGGGAACACCGGGGAGCTGTTTTTT. As protein: CASSLPRGNTGELFF.

This chain uses TRBV7-6 with TRBJ2-1; 7 bases fit TRBD1. Germline V CDR1 and CDR2: SGHVS, FNYEAQ. The J segment lost 7 bases and the V segment lost 1 base, leaving 4 bases of the junction unmatched. This CDR3 region has 14 residues. CDR3 nucleotide sequence: TGTGCCAGCAGCTTAGACAGGGGCCGGAATGAGCAGTTCTTC. Protein product: CASSLDRGRNEQFF.

This clonotype was seen only once. J is TRBJ1-1 and V is TRBV12-3 or TRBV12-4; tentative D call: TRBD1 (5 bases). The CDR3 length is 14 residues. Trimming took 10 bases from V and 1 from J, leaving 16 bases between them. CDR3 protein: CANNEGFRNTEAFF. CDR3 DNA: TGTGCCAACAACGAGGGGTTTCGGAACACTGAAGCTTTCTTT.

The V call is TRBV2, the J call TRBJ2-7, with 10 bases aligning to TRBD2. The length of the CDR3 is 17 residues. Germline lookup yields CDR1 SNHLY and CDR2 FYNNEI. Germline trimming cut 6 bases from V and 0 bases from J; bases unmatched to any gene: 11. Here the CDR3 DNA reads TGTGCCAGCAGCTTAGTCTCTAGCGGGGGCCTCTCCTACGAGCAGTACTTC. This codes for CASSLVSSGGLSYEQYF.

J is TRBJ2-7 and V is TRBV6-5; tentative D call: TRBD2 (6 bases). Trimming took off 1 base at V and 3 bases at J, with 7 bases between the two ends. Germline CDR1 and CDR2: MNHEY and SVGAGI. The CDR3 is made up of 13 amino acids. The CDR3 DNA follows: TGTGCCAGCAGTTACTTGGGGGGCTACGAGCAGTACTTC. Translated: CASSYLGGYEQYF.

The chain employs TRBV18 and TRBJ1-4, with TRBD1 matching over 9 bases. The CDR3 runs to 15 residues. V shed 3 bases, J shed 8 bases, and the junction held 7 bases outside the gene matches. Germline CDR1 KGHSH, CDR2 LQKENI. CDR3 region: CASSPGTGNPEKLFF. The DNA for the CDR3 is TGTGCCAGCTCACCCGGGACAGGGAATCCAGAAAAACTGTTTTTT.

This clonotype was seen a handful of times. The chain is built from TRBV29-1 and TRBJ2-3; unclear D gene. The V gene's germline CDR1 is SQVTM and CDR2 ANQGSEA. The CDR3 is made up of 12 amino acids. Trimming pared 4 bases from V and 2 bases from J, leaving 7 bases between. DNA of the CDR3: TGCAGCGTTGGCAGCAACACAGATACGCAGTATTTT. Translated, it gives CSVGSNTDTQYF.

V gene TRBV5-1 combines with J gene TRBJ1-1; the D gene is possibly TRBD1 (5 bases). This CDR3 has 16 residues. Germline V gene lookup returns CDR1 SGHRS and CDR2 YFSETQ. Trimming pared 1 base from V and 0 bases from J, leaving 13 bases between. CDR3 DNA: TGCGCCAGCAGCTTGCAGCCGGGGGGGGTGAACACTGAAGCTTTCTTT. This encodes CASSLQPGGVNTEAFF.

Only a few counts were recorded for this clonotype. This chain joins TRBV7-2 and TRBJ2-7; 7 bases agree with TRBD1. Germline V CDR1 and CDR2: SGHTA, FQGNSA. With 2 bases clipped from V and 2 bases from J, the junction kept 3 bases outside the gene matches. The CDR3 spans 14 residues. CDR3 DNA: TGTGCCAGCAGCTTATACAGGGGACCCTACGAGCAGTACTTC. This encodes CASSLYRGPYEQYF.

This clonotype was detected a few times. The CDR3 nucleotides are TGTGCCAGCAGTTTGGGAAGGACCAGAACCTACGAGCAGTACTTC. It is translated as CASSLGRTRTYEQYF. The V call is TRBV12-3 or TRBV12-4, the J call TRBJ2-7; D not certain. V shed 3 bases and J shed 2 bases, with 14 bases lying between them. The CDR3 has 15 amino acids.

The CDR3 DNA is TGTGCCAGCAGCCTTCTCGGGAGCTCTGGGGCCAACGTCCTGACTTTC. It translates to CASSLLGSSGANVLTF. This chain joins TRBV12-3 or TRBV12-4 and TRBJ2-6, with TRBD2 as a possible D gene (6 bases). The CDR3 consists of 16 residues. V was shortened by 6 bases and J by 0 bases, with 12 bases between the two germline ends.

This clonotype was observed a few times. The chain links TRBV29-1 to TRBJ2-5; 7 bases match TRBD2. This CDR3 contains 16 residues. Per germline, CDR1 SQVTM and CDR2 ANQGSEA. The V gene end was trimmed by 6 bases and the J gene end by 5 bases; junction bases not matched to a gene: 18. The CDR3 coding sequence is TGCAGCGTCCAATTGTTGGGGGGGAGTCTAGGGGAGACCCAGTACTTC. Its translation: CSVQLLGGSLGETQYF.

The CDR3 reads CASRDLRETQYF. The CDR3 DNA reads as TGTGCCAGCAGGGACTTGAGAGAGACCCAGTACTTC. The chain uses TRBV2 and TRBJ2-5, with D possibly TRBD2 on 5 matching bases. This CDR3 has 12 amino acids. Trimming removed 6 bases from V and 4 bases from J, with 9 bases in between. Germline-derived CDR1 and CDR2 are SNHLY and FYNNEI.

The gene calls are TRBV4-1 and TRBJ2-7; D is ambiguous. V gave up 8 bases and J gave up 0 bases, with 14 bases separating them. This CDR3 is built from 14 residues. CDR1 is MGHRA, CDR2 YSYEKL, per germline. CDR3 DNA: TGCGCCAGCGCATTAGGCCCAAGCTCCTACGAGCAGTACTTC. Amino acid sequence: CASALGPSSYEQYF.

This CDR3 reads CASSLEGGARRNIQYF. The CDR3 DNA reads TGTGCCAGCAGTTTGGAGGGAGGGGCCAGGAGAAACATTCAGTACTTC. This chain uses TRBV12-3 or TRBV12-4 with TRBJ2-4, with 7 bases that match TRBD2. The CDR3 is made up of 16 amino acids. Unmatched junction bases numbered 11, after V lost 3 bases and J lost 6 bases.

The CDR3 nucleotides read TGTGCCAGCAGCTTAGGGGGGTCCTTTGGCTACACCTTC. Its translation is CASSLGGSFGYTF. The rearrangement joins TRBV7-3 to TRBJ1-2; possible D gene TRBD1, 5 bases. Germline-derived CDR1 and CDR2 are SGHTA and FQGTGA. CDR3 length: 13 residues. The V gene lost 2 bases and the J gene lost 7 bases, with 11 bases spanning the gap.

This clonotype was observed a handful of times. The chain joins TRBV11-2 to TRBJ2-5, with D unresolved. The ends were cut back, 5 bases at V and 5 bases at J, with 12 bases in the middle. CDR1 and CDR2 from the germline V gene are SGHAT and FQNNGV. The length of the CDR3 is 13 residues. This CDR3 is CASSPVNGETQYF. Here the CDR3 DNA reads TGTGCCAGCAGCCCCGTAAACGGGGAGACCCAGTACTTC.